This TCR beta chain was sequenced during a study of T cell responses to AZD1222 COVID-19 vaccine (dated by TCRdb to 2020 to 2022). In terms of the full investigation: Because spike-specific TCR depth and breadth did not differ between the two schedules, AZD1222 recipients who got a second dose at roughly 4 weeks were pooled with those who got a second dose at roughly 12 weeks. TCR sequencing was performed for 230 to 250 trial participants, of whom about 210 were given two doses of AZD1222 and 26 were given two doses of MenACWY control vaccine. Trial participants were enrolled by age into subgroups of 18-55, 56-69 and 70-plus years, and around 140, 26 and 57 TCR-sequenced participants, respectively, were included in these subgroups. Results and caveats for the whole study, not just this receptor: The whole spike protein was spanned by vaccine-associated CD4 TCRs, and dominant responses were seen in regions 160-218 and 743-854. Epitopes outside the regions mutated in the B.1.351 and B.1.1.7 variants were reportedly recognized by nearly half of the unique spike-specific TCRs. A significant rise in spike-specific TCR breadth and depth was observed after two AZD1222 doses relative to day 0 and relative to MenACWY recipients. Because no day 14 peak-response samples were available, repertoires were characterized only after the peak T cell response. Participants were mostly white British, with more females than males. The authors suggested clonal diversity may have been underestimated. Only six AZD1222 recipients were SARS-CoV-2 seropositive at baseline, limiting conclusions about previously exposed vaccinees. In the small 56-69-year group, the increase in depth fell short of significance, most likely because of low power.

The germline V gene (reference sequence) provides CDR1 SGHNT and CDR2 YYREEE. The CDR3 sequence holds 17 residues, the cysteine and phenylalanine included. CDR3 DNA only is kept here, 51 bases in frame from base 1. Relative to germline, V is 4 bases shorter and J is 0 bases shorter, with 19 bases between their ends. The CDR3 regions of human TCRbeta chains were analyzed by immunosequencing. In the source study's methods: TCRs in the repertoires were matched against a reference library of SARS-CoV-2-specific TCRs that had been generated with the MIRA antigen-specificity platform. Breadth meant the fraction of unique TCRs that were SARS-CoV-2-associated, whereas depth meant the fraction of total T cells that were SARS-CoV-2-associated. Using the MIRA data, every spike-specific TCR was mapped to the spike region that the TCR reacted to and assigned to either a CD4 or a CD8 class. Log10-transformed breadth and depth values were compared by one-way ANOVA with Sidak's multiple comparisons tests. Here the immuneACCESS table is served through TCRdb, limited to in-frame sequences with V and J called. Missing clones are a known gap in these copies; in checked studies unresolved V genes cover under half, and the rest lacks a known reason. The V and J calls and clone size were taken over from that table, and D and trimming were inferred from the DNA. Here the sample has 120,000 or so clones; about 90% occur a single time. The ten largest clones add up to over 6.5% of the sample.

The sample's time point label, decoded: baseline before first vaccination. Vaccinee samples came from UK trials COV001 and COV002, including a single-blind randomized controlled phase 2/3 trial of AZD1222 (ChAdOx1 nCoV-19) in healthy adults. Trial participant PBMC samples were collected at day 0 and day 28 after the second dose for TCRbeta chain sequencing. Concerning this clone: Its antigen remains unidentified. Nothing much larger sits one base from this clone, and base qualities are not available.

The specimen comprised peripheral blood, sampled on day 0 of AZD1222 vaccination. The chain joins TRBV5-4 to TRBJ1-1, with no reliable assignment of the D segment. This TCR was sampled from an adult in good health. CDR3 loop: CASSPGLERRLNTEAFF. In nucleotide form, the sequence is TGTGCCAGCAGCCCAGGACTAGAGAGGCGCTTGAACACTGAAGCTTTCTTT. With all but the CDR3 taken from the reference TRBV5-4 and TRBJ1-1 genes, the full variable domain is: ETGVTQSPTHLIKTRGQQVTLRCSSQSGHNTVSWYQQALGQGPQFIFQYYREEENGRGNFPPRFSGLQFPNYSSELNVNALELDDSALYLCASSPGLERRLNTEAFFGQGTRLTVV.